This T cell receptor beta chain comes out of a study of CD8 T cells in Susac syndrome. About 0.45 to 1 ug RNA was reverse transcribed with random hexamers. Across 54 Vbeta and 13 Jbeta, TCR beta CDR3 was amplified with immunoSEQ multiplex PCR. TCRdb fed the immunoSEQ multiplex PCR reads into MiXCR, producing one record per CDR3 protein. Altogether tens of thousands of distinct CDR3 sequences are present, about 94% being singletons, with the ten largest covering around 0.4%. TCR beta from blood CD8+ and CD4+ T cells was sequenced. Germline values: CDR1 SGHVS, CDR2 FNYEAQ. There are 14 residues in the CDR3. The ends were cut back, 1 base at V and 0 bases at J, with 7 bases in the middle.

The chain recombines TRBV7-6 with TRBJ2-7; a possible D gene is TRBD1 (5 bases). Sample: CD8+ T cells from PBMCs. This sequence originates from a human donor with multiple sclerosis. The CDR3 reads CASSLGQSSYEQYF. CDR3 coding DNA: TGTGCCAGCAGCTTAGGACAGAGCTCCTACGAGCAGTACTTC.